This TCR beta chain originates from a study of T cells in Graves' hyperthyroidism and ophthalmopathy. The study, taken as a whole, reports: The majority of expanded thyroid clonotypes above 0.001 also appeared in blood.

The sample holds many counts of this clonotype. Its antigen is unknown. Germline V gene sequence: CDR1 LGHDT, CDR2 YNNKEL (reference sequence). The CDR3 sequence is 14 residues long. With 2 bases removed from V and 5 bases from J, the gap between germline ends came to 12 bases. Amplified TCR beta CDR3 regions came from RNA transcripts. An initial round of RT-PCR targeting the TCR CDR3 relied on the HTBI primer set. TCRdb fed the multiplex PCR reads into MiXCR, producing one record per CDR3 protein. The table records 490,000 or so distinct CDR3 sequences, 40% to 50% of them present only once. Those patients with uncontrolled infection, other autoimmune disease, pregnancy or lactation were excluded.

The source material was peripheral blood or thyroid tissue (not recorded which). V and J are TRBV3-1 and TRBJ2-5; D tentatively reads TRBD1 or TRBD2 (6 bases each). This receptor was obtained from an adult woman with Graves' disease, either hyperthyroidism or ophthalmopathy (not recorded which). CDR3 DNA sequence: TGTGCCAGCAGCCAAAGGGGGGATCAGGAGACCCAGTACTTC. Translating it yields CASSQRGDQETQYF.